Shown below are 10 T cell receptor beta chains from a single sample sequenced in a study of spatial heterogeneity in lung cancer. TCRdb re-called the 5' RACE reads through MiXCR, storing one row per CDR3 protein. The repertoire includes 2,500 to 3,000 distinct CDR3 sequences, 45% to 50% of them detected once, and 50% to 70% sits in the top ten. The time point is: sample taken at primary tumor resection. Their cognate antigens are unknown. Overall study results and limits: Within tumors, counts of expanded alpha and beta TCRs tracked tumor mutation counts.

The input for sequencing was lung tumor tissue, taken at surgery. Receptors originate from a male donor with early-stage non-small cell lung cancer.

The gene calls are TRBV10-3 and TRBJ1-5; 7 nucleotides agree with TRBD1. CDR1 is ENHRY and CDR2 is SYGVKD in the germline V gene. The length of the CDR3 is 16 residues. V trimming: 4 bases; J trimming: 2 bases; junction bases outside the gene matches: 8. The CDR3 DNA reads TGTGCCATCAGTGGGGGAGACAGGGCGGGCAATCAGCCCCAGCATTTT. Its translation is CAISGGDRAGNQPQHF.

This clonotype rates as medium-sized (0.01 to 0.1%). The chain has TRBV7-2 and TRBJ1-2; D is unclear. V lost 5 bases and J lost 3, with 13 bases in between. CDR1 and CDR2 (germline): SGHTA, FQGNSA. The CDR3 is made up of 14 amino acids. The CDR3 DNA is TGTGCCAGCAGCCCCTCTTGGGAGGACTATGGCTACACCTTC. Translation: CASSPSWEDYGYTF.

The rearrangement joins TRBV18 to TRBJ2-7; 8 bases match TRBD1. The CDR3 covers 12 residues. The trim removed 5 bases at V and 7 bases at J, leaving 4 bases unmatched. The germline V gene encodes CDR1 KGHSH and CDR2 LQKENI. The CDR3 region has the DNA TGTGCCAGCTCAACCGGACAGGGAGAGCAGTACTTC. This encodes CASSTGQGEQYF.

The J gene is TRBJ2-7, the V gene TRBV6-6; D may be TRBD1 (6 bases). V gave up 7 bases and J gave up 1 base, with 11 bases separating them. CDR1 MNHNY and CDR2 SVGAGI come from the germline V gene (reference sequence). The CDR3 runs 13 residues. Here the CDR3 DNA reads TGTGCCAGCATACAGGGAGTTTCCTACGAGCAGTACTTC. Its translation is CASIQGVSYEQYF.

A single count supports this clonotype. V is TRBV15 and J is TRBJ2-5, with 7 bases lining up with TRBD1. The CDR3 loop spans 15 amino acids. Per the germline V gene, CDR1 is LNHNV and CDR2 is YYDKDF (reference sequence). V was pared by 1 base and J by 1 base, with 3 bases of the junction left unmatched. CDR3 sequence reads: CATSRGQGVQETQYF. The CDR3 coding sequence is TGTGCCACCAGCAGAGGACAGGGCGTCCAAGAGACCCAGTACTTC.

By frequency in the sample, this clonotype is medium-sized. This chain uses TRBV6-1 with TRBJ2-5; no definite D call. From germline, CDR1 is MNHNS and CDR2 SASEGT. Trimming pared 1 base from V and 1 base from J, leaving 1 base between. This CDR3 contains 12 residues. The CDR3, as DNA: TGTGCCAGCAGTGAAGTCCAAGAGACCCAGTACTTC. Translated: CASSEVQETQYF.

The chain has TRBV7-8 and TRBJ2-3; D may be TRBD1 (5 bases). The CDR3 has 13 amino acids. Germline V CDR1 and CDR2: SGHVS, FQNEAQ. The V gene lost 3 bases and the J gene lost 4 bases, with 8 bases spanning the gap. The CDR3 protein is CASSFQGADTQYF. The CDR3 nucleotides read TGTGCCAGCAGCTTCCAGGGTGCAGATACGCAGTATTTT.

This clonotype was picked up one time. This chain uses TRBV12-3 or TRBV12-4 with TRBJ1-2; 7 nucleotides line up with TRBD1. This CDR3 is 14 amino acids long. Losses at the gene ends were 7 bases for V and 4 bases for J; bases not matched to a gene: 9. CDR3 coding DNA: TGTGCCAGCACCGAAGGGGGCGCCGGCTATGGCTACACCTTC. Protein sequence: CASTEGGAGYGYTF.

This clonotype was seen a few times. V gene TRBV4-3 combines with J gene TRBJ2-3; 8 bases are a match to TRBD1. Losses at the gene ends were 0 bases for V and 3 bases for J; bases not matched to a gene: 14. Per germline, CDR1 LGHNA and CDR2 YSLEER. This CDR3 is built from 19 residues. CDR3 residues: CASSQEEALRGQGTDTQYF. CDR3 DNA: TGCGCCAGCAGCCAAGAAGAGGCCTTGCGTGGACAGGGAACAGATACGCAGTATTTT.

The V call is TRBV29-1, the J call TRBJ1-5; 7 nucleotides line up with TRBD1. The trim removed 7 bases at V and 3 bases at J, leaving 9 bases unmatched. The CDR3 spans 14 residues. Germline loops: CDR1 SQVTM, CDR2 ANQGSEA. CDR3 in amino acids: CSATLTGPNQPQHF. The CDR3 nucleotides read TGCAGCGCCACCTTGACAGGGCCCAATCAGCCCCAGCATTTT.